This is a list of T cell receptor beta chains from one sample in a study of OX40 agonist ivuxolimab in advanced cancers. Produced via immunoSEQ multiplex PCR; TCRdb's table is partial and in-frame only. The data show over 40,000 clones, 70% to 90% seen once. The sample was CD4+ or CD8+ T cells sorted from blood, taken in a trial of the OX40 agonist ivuxolimab. These receptors came from an adult with an advanced solid tumor such as melanoma, head and neck, liver or kidney cancer. Both conserved end residues are part of each CDR3. Each record gives: V gene, J gene, D gene, clone size, CDR3 DNA, CDR3 protein. D genes are given only for firm matches. Only some rows state a clone size, as once, few, many or a class for expanded clones.

TRBV2	TRBJ1-1	.	.	TGTGCCAGCAGTTATAATACACCCAGGGGACACACTGAAGCTTTCTTT	CASSYNTPRGHTEAFF
TRBV5-1	TRBJ2-3	.	.	TGCGCCAGCAGCTTACAGGGTGGTGCAGATACGCAGTATTTT	CASSLQGGADTQYF
TRBV5-5	TRBJ1-2	TRBD1	.	TGTGCCAGCAGCCCAGCCCTTAATACAGGGGGCCCAAACTATGGCTACACCTTC	CASSPALNTGGPNYGYTF
TRBV19	TRBJ1-1	.	.	TGTGCCAGTAGTAACAGCCGAGACACTGAAGCTTTCTTT	CASSNSRDTEAFF
TRBV11-2	TRBJ2-7	TRBD1	.	TGTGCCAGCAGCGCCGACAGGGGCCGGGGAGAGCAGTACTTC	CASSADRGRGEQYF
TRBV4-1	TRBJ2-7	TRBD1	.	TGCGCCAGCAGCCACGCACCCGGGACAGGGGCCTACGAGCAGTACTTC	CASSHAPGTGAYEQYF
TRBV11-3	TRBJ2-2	.	.	TGTGCCAGCAGCTTTGGACGCCCGAACACCGGGGAGCTGTTTTTT	CASSFGRPNTGELFF
TRBV6-5	TRBJ2-5	TRBD2	.	TGTGCCAGCAGTTACTCGCTCCAGCGGGGCCAAGAGACCCAGTACTTC	CASSYSLQRGQETQYF
TRBV21-1	TRBJ1-2	.	once	TGTGCCAGCAAAGGGGTCATTGATGGCTACACCTTC	CASKGVIDGYTF
TRBV5-1	TRBJ1-2	TRBD1	.	TGCGCCAGCAGCTTGAGTGGACAGGGAAACTATGGCTACACCTTC	CASSLSGQGNYGYTF
TRBV11-2	TRBJ2-7	.	few	TGTGCCAGCAGCTTACCGGGCACCTACGAGCAGTACTTC	CASSLPGTYEQYF
TRBV7-3	TRBJ2-3	.	.	TGTGCCAGCAGCAAAAACTCTTCCCCAGATACGCAGTATTTT	CASSKNSSPDTQYF
TRBV2	TRBJ1-2	.	few	TGTGCCAGCAGCGCCAATCAGTACTATGGCTACACCTTC	CASSANQYYGYTF
TRBV5-1	TRBJ2-7	TRBD1	.	TGCGCCAGCAGCGGGGGACAGGAGACCTCCTACGAGCAGTACTTC	CASSGGQETSYEQYF
TRBV2	TRBJ1-2	.	.	TGTGCCAGCAGTAACAAACAGGGTCCGCAGGGCTACACCTTC	CASSNKQGPQGYTF
TRBV7-8	TRBJ1-5	.	.	TGTGCCAGCAGCCTACAGGGTCTGGAGCCCCAGCATTTT	CASSLQGLEPQHF
TRBV2	TRBJ1-3	.	once	TGTGCCAGCACAGGGGACGGAGGGGCCTCTGGAAACACCATATATTTT	CASTGDGGASGNTIYF
TRBV4-1	TRBJ2-1	.	.	TGCGCCAGCAGCCAAGCAAGGGTTAGCTCCTACAATGAGCAGTTCTTC	CASSQARVSSYNEQFF
TRBV10-3	TRBJ2-1	.	.	TGTGCCATCAGTGAGTCGAACTTTGGGGTGGGGGAGCAGTTCTTC	CAISESNFGVGEQFF
TRBV7-9	TRBJ2-2	.	.	TGTGCCAGCAGCTTACTATCGGTCCTGTTTGGGGAGCTGTTTTTT	CASSLLSVLFGELFF
TRBV19	TRBJ1-2	.	.	TGTGCCAGTACCTCCCCCGGTGGGTCCTATGGCTACACCTTC	CASTSPGGSYGYTF
TRBV7-2	TRBJ2-7	.	.	TGTGCCAGCAGAACCGGGACCAAGGGCTACGAGCAGTACTTC	CASRTGTKGYEQYF
TRBV5-4	TRBJ2-7	TRBD1	.	TGTGCCAGCAGCCTACAGGGGCGCTACGAGCAGTACTTC	CASSLQGRYEQYF
TRBV18	TRBJ2-7	TRBD1	once	TGTGCCAGCTCGCCGGGACAGGGGGTTGGCGAGCAGTACTTC	CASSPGQGVGEQYF
TRBV19	TRBJ1-5	.	.	TGTGCCAGTAGTATGGGGGAAGGAGGACAGCCCCAGCATTTT	CASSMGEGGQPQHF
TRBV18	TRBJ2-1	TRBD2	.	TGTGCCAGCTCACCAGGGACTAGCGGGAGAACCCCGTTCTTC	CASSPGTSGRTPFF
TRBV6-1	TRBJ2-5	.	.	TGTGCCAGCAGTGGGCCGCTCGGAGAGACCCAGTACTTC	CASSGPLGETQYF
TRBV6-1	TRBJ1-1	TRBD1	once	TGTGCCAGCAGTGAAAGACAGGGGGCGAGGACTGAAGCTTTCTTT	CASSERQGARTEAFF
TRBV9	TRBJ2-2	TRBD2	.	TGTGCCAGCAGCCCCCGGGAGGGCGGGAGGGCCGACACCGGGGAGCTGTTTTTT	CASSPREGGRADTGELFF
TRBV25-1	TRBJ1-6	TRBD1	once	TGTGCCAGCAGTGCGGACAGGGGATACTCACCCCTCCACTTT	CASSADRGYSPLHF
TRBV7-8	TRBJ2-6	.	.	TGTGCCAGCAGCCGTGGAGGGAGGAACTTTGTCTCTGGGGCCAACGTCCTGACTTTC	CASSRGGRNFVSGANVLTF
TRBV5-6	TRBJ1-6	.	.	TGTGCCAGCAGCTTGTTAGGAAGGGCCGATTCACCCCTCCACTTT	CASSLLGRADSPLHF
TRBV30	TRBJ1-6	TRBD1	.	TGTGCCGCAGTAAGGACAGGGGGCTTTTCACCCCTCCACTTT	CAAVRTGGFSPLHF
TRBV6-5	TRBJ2-3	.	.	TGTGCCAGCAGTCAGGCGGGGGCCCTCACAGATACGCAGTATTTT	CASSQAGALTDTQYF
TRBV30	TRBJ1-1	.	.	TGTGCCTGGAGTATCGGGGTTGCGGAAACCCTCGGAGCTTTCTTT	CAWSIGVAETLGAFF
TRBV5-6	TRBJ2-5	.	.	TGTGCCAGCAGCTTGGAGGGAGTAGAGACCCAGTACTTC	CASSLEGVETQYF
TRBV4-2	TRBJ2-2	.	few	TGTGCCACCGAGAACCCCGTGAACACCGGGGAGCTGTTTTTT	CATENPVNTGELFF
TRBV11-3	TRBJ2-1	TRBD1	.	TGTGCCAGCAGCCTTAGGACAGGTGACTTGTACAATGAGCAGTTCTTC	CASSLRTGDLYNEQFF
TRBV7-2	TRBJ1-2	.	once	TGTGCCAGCAGCTTGGGGCGTTATGGCTACACCTTC	CASSLGRYGYTF
TRBV11-3	TRBJ2-3	.	few	TGTGCCAGCAGCTTATCCCGCAGCCTAGATACGCAGTATTTT	CASSLSRSLDTQYF
TRBV14	TRBJ1-3	TRBD1	.	TGTGCCAGCAGCTCCGGGACAGGGGAAGGAAACACCATATATTTT	CASSSGTGEGNTIYF
TRBV5-1	TRBJ1-4	TRBD1	.	TGCGCCAGCAGCTTGGCCGGGTCTGTCGGGACAGCTAATGAGAAACTGTTTTTT	CASSLAGSVGTANEKLFF
TRBV18	TRBJ1-5	.	.	TGTGCCAGCTCACTGGCAGGTCGGAATCAGCCCCAGCATTTT	CASSLAGRNQPQHF
TRBV5-4	TRBJ2-7	TRBD1	.	TGTGCCAGCAGCCGTGGGACAGGGGGCTCCTACGAGCAGTACTTC	CASSRGTGGSYEQYF
TRBV7-8	TRBJ2-7	.	.	TGTGCCAGCAGCTATCACGTGAGTGCAATGCAGTACTTC	CASSYHVSAMQYF
TRBV5-1	TRBJ2-5	TRBD2	.	TGCGCCAGCAGCTTGGCCCTAGCGGGGGCCCAAGAGACCCAGTACTTC	CASSLALAGAQETQYF
TRBV6-5	TRBJ2-3	.	.	TGTGCCAGCAGGGGCGGAACAATATCCACAGATACGCAGTATTTT	CASRGGTISTDTQYF